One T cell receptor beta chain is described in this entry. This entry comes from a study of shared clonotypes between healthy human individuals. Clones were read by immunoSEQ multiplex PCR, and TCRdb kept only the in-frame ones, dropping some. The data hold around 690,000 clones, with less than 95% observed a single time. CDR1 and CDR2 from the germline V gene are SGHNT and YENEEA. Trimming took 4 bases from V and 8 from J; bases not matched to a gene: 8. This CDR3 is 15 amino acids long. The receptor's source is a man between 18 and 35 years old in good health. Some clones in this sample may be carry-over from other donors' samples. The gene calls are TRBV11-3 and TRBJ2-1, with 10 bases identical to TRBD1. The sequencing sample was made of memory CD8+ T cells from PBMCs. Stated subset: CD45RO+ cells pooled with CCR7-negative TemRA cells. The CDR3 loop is CASSSGQGFGYEQFF. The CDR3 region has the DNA TGTGCCAGCAGCTCGGGACAGGGGTTCGGCTATGAGCAGTTCTTC.